Each of the 25 T cell receptor beta chains below was sequenced from the same sample in a study of T-cell reconstitution after alpha-beta-depleted transplantation in children. Using unique molecular identifiers, the investigators prepared the TCRbeta library. Each CDR3 protein is one row after TCRdb ran MiXCR on the PCR reads. This table holds 80,000 to 100,000 distinct CDR3 sequences, around a quarter found once. The source was PBMCs, collected before TCRalphabeta/CD19-depleted stem cell transplant. All receptors derive from a boy younger than 10 with acute lymphoblastic leukemia, due to receive a stem cell transplant.

The chain couples TRBV6-1 to TRBJ1-1; D is unclear. Deletions cut 10 bases from V and 1 base from J, with 16 bases between. The CDR3 totals 14 residues. The germline V gene encodes CDR1 MNHNS and CDR2 SASEGT. CDR3 coding DNA: TGTGCCACCGATGTAGACGGGCGGAACACTGAAGCTTTCTTT. Translating it yields CATDVDGRNTEAFF.

The chain couples TRBV20-1 to TRBJ1-1; a possible D gene is TRBD1 (5 bases). The CDR3 length is 15 residues. Germline-derived CDR1 and CDR2 are DFQATT and SNEGSKA (reference sequence). V lost 1 base and J 1 base, leaving 13 bases between the germline ends. The CDR3 reads CSARGGDRWNTEAFF. The CDR3 nucleotides read TGCAGTGCTAGAGGGGGGGACCGATGGAACACTGAAGCTTTCTTT.

This clonotype was seen repeatedly, ten times or more. The chain couples TRBV28 to TRBJ1-5; D uncertain. This CDR3 region has 18 residues. V lost 4 bases and J lost 1, with 20 bases in between. Looked up from germline, CDR1 is MDHEN and CDR2 is SYDVKM. CDR3 coding DNA: TGTGCCAGCAGTTACCGGCGGGCGGGCCCGATGAGCAATCAGCCCCAGCATTTT. Translation gives CASSYRRAGPMSNQPQHF.

V gene TRBV13 combines with J gene TRBJ2-2, with D possibly matching TRBD2 (5 bases). Germline V gene data show CDR1 as PRHDT and CDR2 as FYEKMQ (reference sequence). Trimming pared 3 bases from V and 5 bases from J, leaving 13 bases between. The CDR3 is 15 residues long. The chain's CDR3 is CASSFRGIATGELFF. CDR3 bases: TGTGCCAGCAGCTTCAGAGGGATAGCGACCGGGGAGCTGTTTTTT.

This clonotype was seen more than once but under ten times. The chain combines TRBV3-1 with TRBJ2-1; perhaps TRBD1 as D (6 bases). The V end was cut by 4 bases, the J end by 7 bases, with 17 bases between. Germline loops: CDR1 LGHDT, CDR2 YNNKEL (reference sequence). The CDR3 is 15 residues long. For the CDR3, the DNA is TGTGCCAGCAGCCCCTCGGACAGAGGGGTTAATGAGCAGTTCTTC. Protein: CASSPSDRGVNEQFF.

The V and J genes are TRBV5-1 and TRBJ1-1, with TRBD1 matching 7 bases. Looked up from germline, CDR1 is SGHRS and CDR2 is YFSETQ. This CDR3 has 16 residues. V lost 0 bases, J lost 1 base, and 6 bases stayed unmatched. In nucleotides, the CDR3 is TGCGCCAGCAGCTTGGAGAGGTCAGGGGGGAACACTGAAGCTTTCTTT. Translated: CASSLERSGGNTEAFF.

V gene TRBV20-1 combines with J gene TRBJ2-1; 9 bases fit TRBD2. This CDR3 is 16 amino acids long. Germline assignment: CDR1 DFQATT and CDR2 SNEGSKA (reference sequence). The CDR3 is CCASLLAGGTYNEQFF. DNA of the CDR3: TGCTGCGCTAGCCTACTAGCGGGCGGGACCTACAATGAGCAGTTCTTC.

This clonotype has only a few counts. The chain uses TRBV4-1 and TRBJ1-5; 7 nucleotides match TRBD1. The V and J ends lost 1 base and 4 bases, in that order; junction bases with no gene match: 4. The CDR3 is 15 residues long. Germline assignment: CDR1 MGHRA and CDR2 YSYEKL. The CDR3 DNA is TGCGCCAGCAGCCAAGTGGGACAGAAGAATCAGCCCCAGCATTTT. This codes for CASSQVGQKNQPQHF.

This rearrangement joins TRBV25-1 to TRBJ2-1; a weak D match, TRBD1 (5 bases). CDR1 and CDR2 (germline): MGHDK, SYGVNS. V shed 2 bases and J shed 9 bases, with 8 bases lying between them. There are 12 residues in the CDR3. For the CDR3, the DNA is TGTGCCAGCAGTGAAGGACATATTGAGCAGTTCTTC. Translation: CASSEGHIEQFF.

Regarding this clonotype: The junction does not match germline at one end; this may be a read error. The chain has TRBV7-9 and TRBJ1-1; 8 positions match TRBD1. The CDR3 sequence is 14 residues long. Germline V CDR1 and CDR2: SEHNR, FQNEAQ (reference sequence). The CDR3 DNA follows: TGTGCCAGCAACTTAGCAGGGGGCAATACTGAAGCTTTCTTT. The encoded protein is CASNLAGGNTEAFF.

This clonotype was seen many times. This chain joins TRBV3-1 and TRBJ2-7, with a weak D call TRBD2 (5 bases). From germline, CDR1 is LGHDT and CDR2 YNNKEL (reference sequence). The CDR3 spans 16 residues. V was trimmed by 0 bases and J by 4 bases, leaving 16 bases between them. The CDR3 loop reads CASSQDDYTTSYEQYF. The CDR3 DNA follows: TGTGCCAGCAGCCAAGATGACTATACCACATCATACGAGCAGTACTTC.

The rearrangement links TRBV11-1 to TRBJ2-7, with D perhaps assigned TRBD1 or TRBD2 (6 bases each). The germline CDR1 and CDR2 sequences are SGHAT and FQDESV (reference sequence). CDR3 length: 18 residues. V lost 3 bases and J lost 0, with 21 bases in between. The chain's CDR3 is CASSFGGGSSSSSYEQYF. The CDR3 DNA follows: TGTGCCAGCAGCTTCGGAGGGGGTTCGTCTAGCAGCTCCTACGAGCAGTACTTC.

J is TRBJ2-7 and V is TRBV28, with 8 bases matching TRBD2. CDR3 length: 15 amino acids. Germline CDR1 and CDR2: MDHEN and SYDVKM. The trim removed 2 bases at V and 3 bases at J, leaving 6 bases unmatched. The CDR3 nucleotides are TGTGCCAGCAGTTTAACTAGCGGAGCCTTCTACGAGCAGTACTTC. It translates to CASSLTSGAFYEQYF.

This clonotype was detected a few times. The chain recombines TRBV27 with TRBJ1-2; maybe TRBD1 (6 bases). The germline V and J ends were trimmed by 9 bases and 8 bases, with 13 bases remaining between them. Germline V gives CDR1 MNHEY, CDR2 SMNVEV (reference sequence). The CDR3 totals 11 residues. The DNA of the CDR3 is TGTGCCAGGCACAGGGTCAGGGGCTACACCTTC. It translates to CARHRVRGYTF.

This clonotype was found many times. V is TRBV6-1 and J is TRBJ1-1; D remains unclear. CDR1 and CDR2 (germline): MNHNS, SASEGT. The ends were cut back, 4 bases at V and 3 bases at J, with 3 bases in the middle. The CDR3 has 11 residues. The CDR3 here is CASSVHTEAFF. The DNA for the CDR3 is TGTGCCAGCAGTGTCCACACTGAAGCTTTCTTT.

The chain combines TRBV12-3 or TRBV12-4 with TRBJ2-3; 8 bases line up with TRBD1. The CDR3 contains 13 residues. Unmatched junction bases numbered 4, after V lost 7 bases and J lost 4 bases. This CDR3 is CASNPRGPDTQYF. DNA for the CDR3: TGTGCCAGCAATCCCAGGGGGCCAGATACGCAGTATTTT.

The chain is built from TRBV6-4 and TRBJ2-3; 8 nucleotides line up with TRBD2. CDR3 length equals 15 residues. Trimming cost V 7 bases and J 1 base; bases outside gene matches: 7. From germline, CDR1 is MRHNA and CDR2 SNTAGT. The CDR3 spells CASKQLAGGTDTQYF. CDR3 DNA: TGTGCCAGCAAGCAGCTAGCGGGCGGCACAGATACGCAGTATTTT.

This clonotype was observed a few times. The chain is built from TRBV9 and TRBJ1-6, with D unclear. CDR1 and CDR2 from the germline V gene are SGDLS and YYNGEE. This CDR3 has 13 residues. V lost 7 bases and J 8 bases, leaving 13 bases between the germline ends. The CDR3 DNA follows: TGTGCCAGCCGGCTCACGTTGGATTCACCCCTCCACTTT. Its protein product is CASRLTLDSPLHF. Complete variable domain (other parts from reference TRBV9 and TRBJ1-6): DSGVTQTPKHLITATGQRVTLRCSPRSGDLSVYWYQQSLDQGLQFLIQYYNGEERAKGNILERFSAQQFPDLHSELNLSSLELGDSALYFCASRLTLDSPLHFGNGTRLTVT.

The CDR3 protein is CASSEAKAGTGQPQHF. Written as DNA, the CDR3 is TGTGCCAGCAGTGAAGCGAAGGCAGGGACGGGTCAGCCCCAGCATTTT. V gene TRBV2 combines with J gene TRBJ1-5, with D perhaps TRBD1 (5 bases). V lost 0 bases, J lost 6 bases, and 15 bases lay in between. The CDR3 totals 16 residues. Germline V lookup: CDR1 SNHLY, CDR2 FYNNEI.

V is TRBV5-1 and J is TRBJ2-7; D remains unclear. The CDR3 is 13 residues long. The V end lost 0 bases, the J end lost 2 bases, and 6 bases lay between the germline ends. Germline lookup yields CDR1 SGHRS and CDR2 YFSETQ. CDR3 in amino acids: CASSLGNTYEQYF. In DNA, the CDR3 is TGCGCCAGCAGCTTGGGCAATACCTACGAGCAGTACTTC.

V gene TRBV6-1 combines with J gene TRBJ1-1, with D possibly matching TRBD1 (5 bases). Trimming pared 7 bases from V and 1 base from J, leaving 13 bases between. The CDR3 loop spans 14 amino acids. Germline lookup yields CDR1 MNHNS and CDR2 SASEGT. DNA for the CDR3: TGTGCCAGCACGACTGGGACGGAGAACACTGAAGCTTTCTTT. Translation: CASTTGTENTEAFF.

This clonotype was seen only a few times. The chain links TRBV12-3 or TRBV12-4 to TRBJ2-1; perhaps TRBD2 as D (7 bases). The CDR3 sequence is 15 residues long. The V gene lost 5 bases and the J gene lost 8 bases, with 19 bases spanning the gap. The CDR3 spells CASSLRTVGGDEQFF. The CDR3 bases are TGTGCCAGCAGTCTTAGGACAGTGGGGGGGGATGAGCAGTTCTTC.

This clonotype has only one observation. The chain employs TRBV5-1 and TRBJ2-1; 8 nucleotides line up with TRBD1. This CDR3 is 15 amino acids long. Per germline, CDR1 SGHRS and CDR2 YFSETQ. The J segment lost 10 bases and the V segment lost 2 bases, leaving 11 bases of the junction unmatched. The DNA of the CDR3 is TGCGCCAGCAGCTTATCGGGACAGGCCACGGGGGAGCAGTTCTTC. Its protein product is CASSLSGQATGEQFF.

This clonotype was seen more than once but under ten times. Here the CDR3 DNA reads TGCGCCAGCAGCCTACGGGGGATGATTCCTAGCACAGATACGCAGTATTTT. Protein product: CASSLRGMIPSTDTQYF. This rearrangement joins TRBV5-1 to TRBJ2-3, with D maybe TRBD2 (6 bases). V dropped 4 bases and J dropped 0 bases, with 18 bases sitting between them. The CDR3 runs 17 residues. Looked up from germline, CDR1 is SGHRS and CDR2 is YFSETQ.

V and J are TRBV18 and TRBJ1-2; D uncertain. In germline, CDR1 is KGHSH, CDR2 LQKENI. V was pared by 3 bases and J by 2 bases, with 19 bases between. CDR3 length: 17 residues. CDR3 nucleotide sequence: TGTGCCAGCTCACCCGGACTCGGACGGATGGTAAACTATGGCTACACCTTC. Amino acids: CASSPGLGRMVNYGYTF. The full variable domain, its missing parts supplied by reference TRBV18 and TRBJ1-2, is NAGVMQNPRHLVRRRGQEARLRCSPMKGHSHVYWYRQLPEEGLKFMVYLQKENIIDESGMPKERFSAEFPKEGPSILRIQQVVRGDSAAYFCASSPGLGRMVNYGYTFGSGTRLTVV.